The 25 T cell receptor beta chains below were found in one sample sequenced in a study of regulatory T cells in long-lasting Graves disease. Construction of the TCR beta libraries employed iRepertoire HTBI primers in conjunction with Arm-PCR of CDR3 regions. TCRdb reprocessed the multiplex PCR reads via MiXCR and lists one record per CDR3 protein. The table shows 390,000 or so distinct CDR3 sequences, with 12% occurring only once. The time point here: newly diagnosed GD, antithyroid drugs for less than 3 months. After RNA was extracted from PBMCs, the TCR library was made from it. The data were also submitted as part of a second study, on T cells in Graves' hyperthyroidism and ophthalmopathy.

The input for sequencing was peripheral blood mononuclear cells (PBMCs), taken at new diagnosis, from a patient treated with antithyroid drugs. Every receptor here comes from a woman under 30 with Graves disease.

This clonotype was seen repeatedly, ten times or more. The rearrangement uses TRBV11-3 and TRBJ2-1; D perhaps matches TRBD1 (7 bases). Looked up from germline, CDR1 is SGHNT and CDR2 is YENEEA. V lost 5 bases and J 9 bases, leaving 20 bases between the germline ends. The CDR3 runs to 15 residues. CDR3 loop: CASSLRDSGSREQFF. DNA for the CDR3: TGTGCCAGCAGCCTCCGGGACAGCGGGTCCCGTGAGCAGTTCTTC.

This chain links TRBV7-2 with TRBJ1-2; no reliable D call. CDR1 is SGHTA and CDR2 is FQGNSA in the germline V gene. The CDR3 runs to 15 residues. Trimming removed 1 base from V and 3 bases from J, with 12 bases in between. CDR3 region: CASSLGIQTDYGYTF. The CDR3 nucleotides are TGTGCCAGCAGCTTAGGTATACAAACCGACTATGGCTACACCTTC.

This clonotype has a count of ten or more. J is TRBJ2-5 and V is TRBV28; tentative D call: TRBD1 (5 bases). In germline, CDR1 is MDHEN, CDR2 SYDVKM. The CDR3 length is 13 residues. Deletions cut 4 bases from V and 4 bases from J, with 10 bases between. Written as DNA, the CDR3 is TGTGCCAGCAGTTCCGCCCAGGGAGAGACCCAGTACTTC. It specifies CASSSAQGETQYF.

The J gene is TRBJ2-2, the V gene TRBV7-2, with D maybe TRBD2 (6 bases). The CDR3 consists of 14 residues. The V gene's germline CDR1 is SGHTA and CDR2 FQGNSA. The V and J ends lost 5 bases and 4 bases respectively, with 11 bases between them. This chain's CDR3 is CASSQTSRTGELFF. CDR3 DNA sequence: TGTGCCAGCAGCCAGACTAGTCGCACCGGGGAGCTGTTTTTT.

The gene calls are TRBV7-9 and TRBJ2-7, with D hard to call. Germline loops: CDR1 SEHNR, CDR2 FQNEAQ (reference sequence). The V and J ends lost 1 base and 2 bases respectively, with 6 bases between them. This CDR3 has 13 residues. Here the CDR3 reads CASSLEGPYEQYF. The CDR3, as DNA: TGTGCCAGCAGCTTAGAAGGCCCCTACGAGCAGTACTTC.

The V call is TRBV24-1, the J call TRBJ2-7; D is unresolved. Per the germline V gene, CDR1 is KGHDR and CDR2 is SFDVKD. The V end was cut by 3 bases, the J end by 3 bases, with 8 bases between. CDR3 length: 13 residues. The CDR3 nucleotides read TGTGCCACCAGTGATGGACCATTCTACGAGCAGTACTTC. Protein: CATSDGPFYEQYF.

About this clonotype itself: Given a much more abundant clone one base away, this may be a read error. The CDR3 end shows no conserved phenylalanine or tryptophan, and so a read error is likely. The chain combines TRBV2 with TRBJ2-2; 7 bases are shared with TRBD2. The trim removed 11 bases at V and 1 base at J, leaving 1 base unmatched. Germline CDR1 reads SNHLY; CDR2 reads FYNNEI. The CDR3 loop spans 12 amino acids. The CDR3 sequence is CALAENTGELFV. The CDR3 DNA reads as TGTGCCCTAGCGGAGAACACCGGGGAGCTGTTTGTT.

This clonotype was observed many times. The chain is built from TRBV7-8 and TRBJ2-3, with 9 nucleotides matching TRBD1. V trimming: 5 bases; J trimming: 5 bases; junction bases outside the gene matches: 8. Per germline, CDR1 SGHVS and CDR2 FQNEAQ. The CDR3 length is 15 residues. CDR3 sequence (DNA): TGTGCCAGCAGCCCGGAAAAGGACAGGGGAGATACGCAGTATTTT. It encodes CASSPEKDRGDTQYF.

The chain carries TRBV19 and TRBJ1-2, with unresolved D. The CDR3 extends over 13 amino acids. V was pared by 6 bases and J by 8 bases, with 16 bases between. Germline V CDR1 and CDR2: LNHDA, SQIVND (reference sequence). The CDR3 DNA follows: TGTGCCAGTAGCCTGCCCAGGAAGAGAGGCTACACCTTC. Its protein product is CASSLPRKRGYTF.

The chain employs TRBV7-9 and TRBJ1-3; D may be TRBD1 (5 bases). The germline V gene has CDR1 SEHNR and CDR2 FQNEAQ (reference sequence). Between the trimmed V and J ends, which lost 11 bases and 0 bases, there was a span of 17 bases. The CDR3 runs to 15 residues. DNA of the CDR3: TGTGCCGGTCACAGGAGATCGTTCTCTGGAAACACCATATATTTT. Protein: CAGHRRSFSGNTIYF.

This clonotype was counted ten times or more. The chain carries TRBV20-1 and TRBJ2-2, with a weak D call TRBD2 (5 bases). Germline loops: CDR1 DFQATT, CDR2 SNEGSKA (reference sequence). V dropped 4 bases and J dropped 1 base, with 13 bases sitting between them. The CDR3 is made up of 15 amino acids. The CDR3 loop is CSAKASSKNTGELFF. The CDR3 nucleotides read TGCAGTGCTAAAGCCTCTAGCAAGAACACCGGGGAGCTGTTTTTT.

This clonotype has at least ten counts. J is TRBJ2-2 and V is TRBV3-1, with 10 bases that match TRBD2. The length of the CDR3 is 16 residues. J lost 6 bases, V lost 3 bases, and 7 bases had no gene match. Germline CDR1 reads LGHDT; CDR2 reads YNNKEL (reference sequence). CDR3 in amino acids: CASSHRLAGVAGELFF. CDR3 DNA sequence: TGTGCCAGCAGCCACCGGCTAGCGGGAGTCGCCGGGGAGCTGTTTTTT.

The chain employs TRBV28 and TRBJ1-1; D not certain. The length of the CDR3 is 12 residues. Between the trimmed V and J ends, which lost 6 bases and 4 bases, there was a span of 9 bases. Germline CDR1 reads MDHEN; CDR2 reads SYDVKM. DNA for the CDR3: TGTGCCAGCAGCTCTCGTAGCACTGAAGCTTTCTTT. Translated: CASSSRSTEAFF. Full variable domain (remainder filled in from reference TRBV28 and TRBJ1-1): DVKVTQSSRYLVKRTGEKVFLECVQDMDHENMFWYRQDPGLGLRLIYFSYDVKMKEKGDIPEGYSVSREKKERFSLILESASTNQTSMYLCASSSRSTEAFFGQGTRLTVV.

This rearrangement joins TRBV20-1 to TRBJ2-1; D is possibly TRBD2 (5 bases). Germline V gene lookup returns CDR1 DFQATT and CDR2 SNEGSKA (reference sequence). CDR3 length equals 14 residues. V was pared by 5 bases and J by 5 bases, with 16 bases between. The CDR3 protein is CSAAPGSRNNEQFF. CDR3 in DNA: TGCAGTGCTGCCCCGGGGTCTAGAAACAATGAGCAGTTCTTC.

This clonotype was detected many times. This sequence joins TRBV27 and TRBJ2-7; 9 nucleotides line up with TRBD1. Germline trimming cut 9 bases from V and 0 bases from J; bases unmatched to any gene: 3. Germline CDR1 is MNHEY and CDR2 is SMNVEV (reference sequence). This CDR3 comprises 13 residues. In DNA, the CDR3 is TGTGCCAGTAGGACAGGGGTCTCCTACGAGCAGTACTTC. Protein: CASRTGVSYEQYF.

This clonotype was seen once. CDR3 bases: TGTGCCAGCAGCCATTGGCCCACCTCTGGAAACACCATATATTTT. This gives the protein CASSHWPTSGNTIYF. The chain joins TRBV3-1 to TRBJ1-3, with no clear D. The germline gives CDR1 LGHDT, CDR2 YNNKEL (reference sequence). With 3 bases removed from V and 0 bases from J, the gap between germline ends came to 9 bases. This CDR3 comprises 15 residues.

This clonotype was seen many times. This rearrangement joins TRBV29-1 to TRBJ2-3; possible D gene TRBD2, 6 bases. This CDR3 has 17 residues. Between the trimmed V and J ends, which lost 4 bases and 3 bases, there was a span of 23 bases. Germline CDR1 reads SQVTM; CDR2 reads ANQGSEA. CDR3 bases: TGCAGCGTTGTTACGGCCCGACATAGCGGAGCTACAGATACGCAGTATTTT. Translation: CSVVTARHSGATDTQYF.

About this clonotype itself: A far larger clone is one nucleotide away, so this likely arose from a read error. The chain carries TRBV12-3 or TRBV12-4 and TRBJ2-3, with 7 bases lining up with TRBD2. Judging by the DNA end, TRBJ2-5 fits better; the J call may be wrong. The CDR3 spans 16 residues. CDR3 amino acids: CASNPSEGPPGGTQYF. Here the CDR3 DNA reads TGTGCCAGCAACCCCTCCGAGGGACCGCCGGGGGGGACCCAGTACTTC.

This clonotype was counted a few times. The gene calls are TRBV10-3 and TRBJ1-1; a weak D match, TRBD1 (5 bases). The germline V and J ends were trimmed by 10 bases and 1 base, with 10 bases remaining between them. Germline CDR1 ENHRY, CDR2 SYGVKD. The CDR3 extends over 12 amino acids. CDR3: CATGAQNTEAFF. The CDR3 DNA is TGTGCCACCGGGGCCCAGAACACTGAAGCTTTCTTT.

At least ten counts were recorded for this clonotype. J is TRBJ2-5 and V is TRBV20-1, with 13 bases lining up with TRBD2. Per the germline V gene, CDR1 is DFQATT and CDR2 is SNEGSKA (reference sequence). The ends lost 5 bases at V and 5 bases at J; junction bases unmatched: 8. This CDR3 spans 15 amino acids. The CDR3: CSAGLAGEPYETQYF. CDR3 nucleotide sequence: TGCAGTGCTGGACTAGCGGGGGAGCCCTATGAGACCCAGTACTTC.

The chain couples TRBV6-5 to TRBJ1-2; D gene ambiguous. Trimming took 0 bases from V and 3 from J, leaving 14 bases between them. This CDR3 region has 16 residues. The germline CDR1 and CDR2 sequences are MNHEY and SVGAGI. CDR3 in amino acids: CASSYSTRKYDYGYTF. CDR3 DNA: TGTGCCAGCAGTTACTCGACGCGAAAGTACGACTATGGCTACACCTTC.

This clonotype was observed a few times. This chain links TRBV10-3 with TRBJ1-2; possibly TRBD1 for D (5 bases). V lost 7 bases to trimming and J lost 7 bases, with 7 bases between them. CDR1 and CDR2 (germline): ENHRY, SYGVKD. The CDR3 extends over 10 amino acids. The CDR3 nucleotides read TGTGCCATCACCACAGGTGGCTACACCTTC. Protein sequence: CAITTGGYTF.

At least ten counts were recorded for this clonotype. J is TRBJ1-1 and V is TRBV18; no firm D call. This CDR3 has 13 amino acids. Germline lookup yields CDR1 KGHSH and CDR2 LQKENI. Trimming removed 2 bases from V and 4 bases from J, with 8 bases in between. The CDR3, as DNA: TGTGCCAGCTCACCAGGGGTCGGCACTGAAGCTTTCTTT. Translating it yields CASSPGVGTEAFF.

V and J are TRBV11-2 and TRBJ2-3; no clear D. The V end was cut by 7 bases, the J end by 3 bases, with 8 bases between. The CDR3 is 12 residues long. Germline CDR1 reads SGHAT; CDR2 reads FQNNGV. Here the CDR3 DNA reads TGTGCCAGCAACTTGGGGACAGATACGCAGTATTTT. As protein: CASNLGTDTQYF.

Ten or more counts support this clonotype. The chain employs TRBV10-3 and TRBJ1-1, with D possibly TRBD1 on 6 matching bases. Per the germline V gene, CDR1 is ENHRY and CDR2 is SYGVKD. The CDR3 totals 14 residues. Deletions cut 7 bases from V and 2 bases from J, with 14 bases between. The CDR3 nucleotides are TGTGCCATCACCGAGGACAGCAGCAACACTGAAGCTTTCTTT. It translates to CAITEDSSNTEAFF.